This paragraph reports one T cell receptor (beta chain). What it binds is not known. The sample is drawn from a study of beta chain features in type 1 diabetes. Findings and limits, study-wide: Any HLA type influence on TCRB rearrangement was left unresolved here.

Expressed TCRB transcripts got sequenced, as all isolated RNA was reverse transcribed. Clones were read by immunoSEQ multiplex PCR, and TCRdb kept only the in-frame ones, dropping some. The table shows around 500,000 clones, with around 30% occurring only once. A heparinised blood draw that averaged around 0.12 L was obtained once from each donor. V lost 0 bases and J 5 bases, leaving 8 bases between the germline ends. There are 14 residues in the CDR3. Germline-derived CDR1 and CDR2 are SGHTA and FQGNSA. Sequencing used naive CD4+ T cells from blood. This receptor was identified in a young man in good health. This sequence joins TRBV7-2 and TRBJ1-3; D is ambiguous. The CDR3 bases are TGTGCCAGCAGCTTAGCCGGTGGGAGAAACACCATATATTTT. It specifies CASSLAGGRNTIYF.